This TCR beta chain is from a study of CD8 T cells in Susac syndrome. CDR1 and CDR2 from the germline V gene are SGHRS and YFSETQ. V lost 4 bases and J lost 3; bases outside the gene matches: 6. This CDR3 spans 16 amino acids. Negative magnetic isolation gave CD8+ and CD4+ cells; FACS enriched CD8+ TEMRA. The RNA, roughly 0.5 to 1 ug, was put through reverse transcription using random hexamers. Coverage of TCR beta CDR3 amplification by immunoSEQ multiplex PCR extended to 54 Vbeta and 13 Jbeta. Via MiXCR, TCRdb re-called the immunoSEQ multiplex PCR reads, giving one row per CDR3 protein. The sample has approximately 70,000 distinct CDR3 sequences, 85% to 95% seen once.

The chain links TRBV5-1 to TRBJ2-5; 13 bases are a match to TRBD2. This receptor was taken from a human donor in good health. Sequencing was done on a sample of CD8+ T cells from PBMCs. The CDR3 reads CASSLTSGGPKETQYF. The CDR3 DNA sequence: TGCGCCAGCAGCCTGACTAGCGGGGGGCCGAAAGAGACCCAGTACTTC.